This T cell receptor (beta chain) was profiled in a study of CD8 T cells in ankylosing spondylitis. General study points: Previously reported in reactive arthritis synovial fluid and blood were some of the motif variants. In peripheral blood, disease-linked CD8+ clones occurred at relatively low frequencies. Roughly eight highly homologous variants made up a TCR beta motif that seemed to typify ankylosing spondylitis blood.

In TCRdb, the 5' RACE reads were re-called with MiXCR into one record per CDR3 protein. Altogether roughly 130,000 distinct CDR3 sequences are present, 9.3% being singletons, with the ten largest covering approximately 3.6%. Comments on this clonotype: Antigen specificity is unknown.

Sequencing input: blood, either unsorted or a sorted T cell fraction (not recorded which). The receptor comes from a male donor with ankylosing spondylitis or in good health (not recorded which).

The CDR3 DNA follows: TGTGCCTTCCGTATAAGAGGGACAGGGGGAATCGTAGCCGGGGAGCTGTTTTTT. Encoded protein: CAFRIRGTGGIVAGELFF. The J gene is TRBJ2-2, the V gene TRBV12-3 or TRBV12-4; 11 nucleotides line up with TRBD1. V shed 11 bases, J shed 6 bases, and the junction held 20 bases outside the gene matches. There are 18 residues in the CDR3.